These 13 T cell receptor beta chains came from one sample sequenced in a study of blood T cell repertoires in COVID-19. The protocol was immunoSEQ multiplex PCR, while the TCRdb copy is restricted to in-frame clones and leaves out a portion. Of 250,000 or so clones listed, 86% are singletons. Input material: PBMCs or T cells enriched from blood (not recorded which). The receptors shown here come from a woman aged 45-65 years who had recovered from COVID-19.

The chain combines TRBV28 with TRBJ1-2; 8 nucleotides match TRBD1. The V segment lost 10 bases and the J segment 8 bases; nucleotides outside the gene matches: 21. The CDR3 runs to 16 residues. Germline V CDR1 and CDR2: MDHEN, SYDVKM. CDR3 residues: CATYWRGTGKKQGYTF. In DNA form, the CDR3 reads TGTGCCACCTACTGGAGAGGGACAGGAAAAAAGCAGGGCTACACCTTC.

This chain joins TRBV27 and TRBJ1-1; 7 bases line up with TRBD1. Unmatched junction bases numbered 1, after V lost 8 bases and J lost 1 base. This CDR3 is built from 12 residues. Germline V lookup: CDR1 MNHEY, CDR2 SMNVEV (reference sequence). The CDR3 loop reads CASRQGNTEAFF. As DNA, the CDR3 is TGTGCCAGCCGACAGGGGAACACTGAAGCTTTCTTT.

This sequence joins TRBV28 and TRBJ2-5; D is undetermined. Trimming stripped 4 bases from V and 0 bases from J, with 12 bases between. CDR1 is MDHEN, CDR2 SYDVKM, per germline. The CDR3 runs 15 residues. As DNA, the CDR3 is TGTGCCAGCAGTTCATCACAAGCGTACCAAGAGACCCAGTACTTC. Residues: CASSSSQAYQETQYF.

The J gene is TRBJ1-5, the V gene TRBV25-1; TRBD1 is a possible D gene (6 bases). CDR1 is MGHDK and CDR2 is SYGVNS in the germline V gene. The CDR3 length is 15 residues. The V end lost 2 bases, the J end lost 0 bases, and 8 bases lay between the germline ends. The CDR3 spells CASSEGTYSNQPQHF. The CDR3 bases are TGTGCCAGCAGTGAAGGGACATATAGCAATCAGCCCCAGCATTTT.

The chain recombines TRBV6-5 with TRBJ1-1, with 8 bases aligning to TRBD1. This CDR3 is 13 amino acids long. Looked up from germline, CDR1 is MNHEY and CDR2 is SVGAGI. V was clipped by 4 bases and J by 7 bases; unmatched bases: 5. The CDR3 here is CASSWGQADEAFF. The DNA of the CDR3 is TGTGCCAGCAGTTGGGGACAGGCGGATGAAGCTTTCTTT.

The J gene is TRBJ1-2, the V gene TRBV11-2; TRBD1 matches 8 bases. The germline CDR1 and CDR2 sequences are SGHAT and FQNNGV. V shed 8 bases, J shed 7 bases, and the junction held 12 bases outside the gene matches. The CDR3 contains 14 residues. CDR3 bases: TGTGCCAGCGGGGGGCAGGGGGCTTTTTTTGGCTACACCTTC. Its translation: CASGGQGAFFGYTF.

This sequence joins TRBV6-4 and TRBJ2-3; 12 bases line up with TRBD1. This CDR3 spans 16 amino acids. V shed 6 bases, J shed 6 bases, and the junction held 10 bases outside the gene matches. CDR1 and CDR2 (germline): MRHNA, SNTAGT. This CDR3 is CASSPTGTGGWDTQYF. DNA of the CDR3: TGTGCCAGCAGCCCGACCGGGACAGGGGGCTGGGATACGCAGTATTTT.

This chain connects TRBV11-2 to TRBJ1-2; 7 nucleotides align to TRBD1. The CDR3 has 15 amino acids. Unmatched junction bases numbered 8, after V lost 1 base and J lost 6 bases. Per germline, CDR1 SGHAT and CDR2 FQNNGV. CDR3 nucleotides: TGTGCCAGCAGCTTAGGCGGGACAGCTTTCGATGGCTACACCTTC. Its protein product is CASSLGGTAFDGYTF.

Worth noting for this clone: The same CDR3 arises from other DNA sequences in this sample as well. V gene TRBV6-5 combines with J gene TRBJ1-3; a weak D match, TRBD1 (5 bases). Germline assignment: CDR1 MNHEY and CDR2 SVGAGI. CDR3 length equals 15 residues. Trimming stripped 6 bases from V and 0 bases from J, with 12 bases between. In DNA, the CDR3 is TGTGCCAGCAGCTCAGGGTCCTTCTCTGGAAACACCATATATTTT. Its protein product is CASSSGSFSGNTIYF.

Here the CDR3 DNA reads TGTGCCATCAGTGCCTCGGCGGGGAACAATTCACCCCTCCACTTT. This gives the protein CAISASAGNNSPLHF. V and J are TRBV10-3 and TRBJ1-6; no definite D call. CDR1 and CDR2 from the germline V gene are ENHRY and SYGVKD. The V gene lost 4 bases and the J gene lost 7 bases, with 14 bases spanning the gap. This CDR3 spans 15 amino acids.

The chain has TRBV24-1 and TRBJ2-1; TRBD2 agrees at 11 bases. The CDR3 has 17 residues. The germline V gene encodes CDR1 KGHDR and CDR2 SFDVKD. Trimming cost V 2 bases and J 5 bases; bases outside gene matches: 7. CDR3 coding DNA: TGTGCCACCAGTGATTACGGGACTAGCGGAGACGACAATGAGCAGTTCTTC. The encoded protein is CATSDYGTSGDDNEQFF.

The chain is built from TRBV29-1 and TRBJ1-2, with D perhaps TRBD1 (5 bases). Deletions cut 3 bases from V and 5 bases from J, with 22 bases between. CDR1 and CDR2 from the germline V gene are SQVTM and ANQGSEA. The CDR3 spans 16 residues. CDR3 DNA: TGCAGCGTTGAGGGCTTGTGGTCGATTGGGGGGTATGGCTACACCTTC. This sequence encodes CSVEGLWSIGGYGYTF. Based on the CDR3 plus reference TRBV29-1 and TRBJ1-2, the full variable domain is SAVISQKPSRDICQRGTSLTIQCQVDSQVTMMFWYRQQPGQSLTLIATANQGSEATYESGFVIDKFPISRPNLTFSTLTVSNMSPEDSSIYLCSVEGLWSIGGYGYTFGSGTRLTVV.

The chain carries TRBV19 and TRBJ2-7; 8 bases are shared with TRBD1. The V gene's germline CDR1 is LNHDA and CDR2 SQIVND (reference sequence). The CDR3 spans 14 residues. V lost 4 bases, J lost 3 bases, and 5 bases stayed unmatched. The CDR3 DNA reads TGTGCCAGTAGTAGCCGGGACAGGTACTACGAGCAGTACTTC. It translates to CASSSRDRYYEQYF.